The source of this TCR beta chain is a study of T cell changes during pregnancy in multiple sclerosis. This CDR3 comprises 14 residues. The V gene end was trimmed by 5 bases and the J gene end by 4 bases; junction bases not matched to a gene: 6. Germline V gene sequence: CDR1 MNHNY, CDR2 SVGAGI (reference sequence). The assay was immunoSEQ multiplex PCR, and TCRdb's table has in-frame clones only and misses some. The table shows about 49,000 clones, with 90% occurring only once. The sample was peripheral blood, taken after pregnancy. This TCR was sampled from a female donor in good health, enrolled as a control in a pregnancy study. The genes are TRBV6-6 and TRBJ1-1, with TRBD1 matching over 8 bases. As DNA, the CDR3 is TGTGCCAGCAGTCAACAGGGGGGGGGCACTGAAGCTTTCTTT. This gives the protein CASSQQGGGTEAFF.